Below, 15 T cell receptor beta chains from the same sample are listed, as sequenced in a study of early T cells in non-severe SARS-CoV-2 infection. TCRdb itself ran the 5' RACE reads through MiXCR, one entry per CDR3 protein. The table includes more than 30,000 distinct CDR3 sequences, approximately 6.9% detected once. The sequenced sample was whole blood, obtained at baseline. These receptor sequences come from an adult who was a healthcare worker with PCR-confirmed SARS-CoV-2 infection or an uninfected control (not recorded which).

The rearrangement uses TRBV27 and TRBJ2-7, with 9 bases lining up with TRBD1. Trimming cost V 5 bases and J 2 bases; bases outside gene matches: 7. The CDR3 is 15 amino acids. The germline V gene has CDR1 MNHEY and CDR2 SMNVEV (reference sequence). The CDR3 DNA reads TGTGCCAGCAGTCCACAGTGGGACAGGGCCTACGAGCAGTACGTC. Translated, it gives CASSPQWDRAYEQYV.

This clonotype was counted ten times or more. The CDR3 DNA follows: TGTGCCAGCAGCTTGGCGTCGGGAAACACCATATATTTT. This encodes CASSLASGNTIYF. The chain combines TRBV5-4 with TRBJ1-3; D not resolved. The V gene lost 0 bases and the J gene lost 4 bases, with 5 bases spanning the gap. The CDR3 extends over 13 amino acids. Germline CDR1 is SGHNT and CDR2 is YYREEE (reference sequence).

The genes are TRBV5-4 and TRBJ1-2; TRBD1 matches 8 bases. CDR3 length equals 14 residues. The ends lost 1 base at V and 6 bases at J; junction bases unmatched: 5. Germline CDR1 reads SGHNT; CDR2 reads YYREEE (reference sequence). CDR3 residues: CASSLMTGADGYTF. The CDR3, as DNA: TGTGCCAGCAGCTTGATGACAGGGGCGGATGGCTACACCTTC. The full variable domain, its missing parts supplied by reference TRBV5-4 and TRBJ1-2, is ETGVTQSPTHLIKTRGQQVTLRCSSQSGHNTVSWYQQALGQGPQFIFQYYREEENGRGNFPPRFSGLQFPNYSSELNVNALELDDSALYLCASSLMTGADGYTFGSGTRLTVV.

This clonotype was detected ten times or more. The chain carries TRBV4-3 and TRBJ1-4, with D perhaps TRBD1 (6 bases). Germline V gives CDR1 LGHNA, CDR2 YSLEER. The CDR3 runs to 15 residues. The ends were cut back, 0 bases at V and 6 bases at J, with 11 bases in the middle. The chain's CDR3 is CASSQEGNRDEKLFF. The CDR3 DNA reads TGCGCCAGCAGCCAAGAGGGGAACAGGGATGAAAAACTGTTTTTT.

This chain uses TRBV7-2 with TRBJ1-2; no clear D gene. CDR1 is SGHTA, CDR2 FQGNSA, per germline. Trimming stripped 4 bases from V and 6 bases from J, with 18 bases between. CDR3 length: 15 amino acids. The CDR3 reads CASSSPPLRRNGYTF. DNA of the CDR3: TGTGCCAGCAGCTCCCCCCCCCTACGAAGGAATGGCTACACCTTC.

This clonotype has a count of ten or more. Here the CDR3 reads CASSLRRGSGANVLTF. DNA of the CDR3: TGTGCCAGCAGCTTACGTCGGGGCTCTGGGGCCAACGTCCTGACTTTC. The rearrangement uses TRBV7-2 and TRBJ2-6; perhaps TRBD2 as D (5 bases). The V and J ends lost 2 bases and 0 bases respectively, with 8 bases between them. The CDR3 length is 16 residues. Germline V gene sequence: CDR1 SGHTA, CDR2 FQGNSA.

This chain joins TRBV19 and TRBJ2-1, with D maybe TRBD2 (6 bases). The CDR3 extends over 17 amino acids. V dropped 9 bases and J dropped 0 bases, with 21 bases sitting between them. Germline V lookup: CDR1 LNHDA, CDR2 SQIVND (reference sequence). CDR3 residues: CASSGGRPTSSYNEQFF. DNA for the CDR3: TGTGCCAGCTCCGGGGGTCGGCCGACGAGCTCCTACAATGAGCAGTTCTTC.

This clonotype turned up a few times. The V call is TRBV6-5, the J call TRBJ1-6; no clear D gene. Trimming cost V 8 bases and J 0 bases, with 8 bases left between them. Germline CDR1 is MNHEY and CDR2 is SVGAGI. CDR3 size: 14 residues. The CDR3 loop reads CASQRSSYNSPLHF. The CDR3 nucleotides are TGTGCCAGCCAGAGGAGCTCCTATAATTCACCCCTCCACTTT.

In this sample, this clonotype turned up many times. The rearrangement links TRBV20-1 to TRBJ2-5; D is tentatively TRBD1 or TRBD2 (5 bases each). Trimming removed 2 bases from V and 2 bases from J, with 12 bases in between. CDR1 is DFQATT and CDR2 is SNEGSKA in the germline V gene (reference sequence). The CDR3 is 14 amino acids. CDR3 amino acids: CSARSSRGQETQYF. CDR3 nucleotide sequence: TGCAGTGCTAGATCTTCGAGGGGACAAGAGACCCAGTACTTC.

This clonotype was counted ten times or more. The J gene is TRBJ2-5, the V gene TRBV28, with D maybe TRBD2 (5 bases). The CDR3 totals 15 residues. In germline, CDR1 is MDHEN, CDR2 SYDVKM. V lost 7 bases to trimming and J lost 6 bases, with 21 bases between them. The CDR3 sequence is CASTPLAGALQTQYF. The CDR3 DNA reads TGTGCCAGCACTCCTCTAGCAGGAGCGTTGCAGACCCAGTACTTC.

V is TRBV28 and J is TRBJ2-5; 12 bases are a match to TRBD2. CDR1 and CDR2 (germline): MDHEN, SYDVKM. The ends lost 3 bases at V and 0 bases at J; junction bases unmatched: 5. The CDR3 spans 17 residues. The CDR3 DNA follows: TGTGCCAGCAGTTTCCCCCGACTAGCGGGAGACCAAGAGACCCAGTACTTC. This codes for CASSFPRLAGDQETQYF.

This clonotype was seen repeatedly, ten times or more. The gene calls are TRBV6-2 or TRBV6-3 and TRBJ1-2; D is uncertain. Germline V CDR1 and CDR2: MNHEY, SVGEGT. This CDR3 comprises 14 residues. V was cut by 6 bases and J by 5 bases, with 16 bases left in between. The CDR3 loop reads CASSHKNLGYGYTF. Written as DNA, the CDR3 is TGTGCCAGCAGCCATAAAAATCTTGGGTATGGCTACACCTTC.

This clonotype was seen only a few times. The chain joins TRBV6-1 to TRBJ2-1, with D maybe TRBD2 (5 bases). Germline V gene sequence: CDR1 MNHNS, CDR2 SASEGT. V gave up 6 bases and J gave up 7 bases, with 16 bases separating them. CDR3 length: 14 amino acids. The CDR3 DNA is TGTGCCAGCAGACCTAATCGGCCGGGGAATGAGCAGTTCTTC. Protein: CASRPNRPGNEQFF.

V gene TRBV10-3 combines with J gene TRBJ2-3, with a tentative D call TRBD2 (5 bases). Germline V gene sequence: CDR1 ENHRY, CDR2 SYGVKD. The CDR3 has 15 amino acids. V shed 3 bases and J shed 8 bases, with 18 bases lying between them. As DNA, the CDR3 is TGTGCCATCAGTGAACGGGAAGGTGCGGGTGGTACGCAGTATTTT. This codes for CAISEREGAGGTQYF.

This chain links TRBV12-3 or TRBV12-4 with TRBJ1-2; D unresolved. The CDR3 sequence is 11 residues long. V lost 3 bases, J lost 8 bases, and 7 bases lay in between. In DNA form, the CDR3 reads TGTGCCAGCAGTTTCGGGAGGGGCTACACCTTC. This encodes CASSFGRGYTF.